Listed here are 27 T cell receptor beta chains from one sample, sequenced in a study of monozygotic twins with inflammatory bowel disease. TCRdb re-called the 5' RACE reads and catalogs CDR3 proteins one per entry, DNA excluded. The sample totals 400,000 to 500,000 distinct CDR3 sequences. The sequenced sample consisted of blood. These receptors came from a human donor with ulcerative colitis or Crohn's disease, or a healthy co-twin of an affected twin (not recorded which).

The V call is TRBV10-2, the J call TRBJ1-5; there is no DNA to check the TCRdb D call of TRBD1. The germline V gene has CDR1 WSHSY and CDR2 SAAADI. The CDR3 runs 17 residues. This CDR3 reads CASRVGGPPNSGQPQHF.

V usage is TRBV29-1 and J usage is TRBJ2-3; as DNA is missing, the TRBD1 call by TCRdb cannot be tested. Germline CDR1 and CDR2: SQVTM and ANQGSEA. The CDR3 is made up of 16 amino acids. The CDR3 here is CSGGKGQGNKRDTQYF.

V gene TRBV6-5 combines with J gene TRBJ1-1. The CDR3 loop spans 15 amino acids. Looked up from germline, CDR1 is MNHEY and CDR2 is SVGAGI. The CDR3 sequence: CASSYLSGLNTEAFF.

The rearrangement uses TRBV18 and TRBJ2-2; the D gene TCRdb calls, TRBD1, cannot be checked with no DNA. Germline CDR1 is KGHSH and CDR2 is LQKENI. This CDR3 region has 15 residues. CDR3 sequence reads: CASSPGQSLFRELFF.

This chain links TRBV7-6 with TRBJ2-1; the TCRdb call, TRBD1, lacks DNA for checking. Germline lookup yields CDR1 SGHVS and CDR2 FNYEAQ. CDR3 length: 15 amino acids. CDR3: CASSLWTGGNNEQFF.

CDR3 in amino acids: CASSTGQSSYEQYF. The chain recombines TRBV7-2 with TRBJ2-7; TCRdb names TRBD1, which stays unverified in the absence of DNA. The CDR3 is made up of 14 amino acids. Germline CDR1 and CDR2: SGHTA and FQGNSA.

The CDR3 here is CASSQGLRQAGNTIYF. This chain links TRBV3-1 with TRBJ1-3; TCRdb gives TRBD1 as the D gene, but with no DNA this cannot be confirmed. The CDR3 contains 16 residues. The V gene's germline CDR1 is LGHDT and CDR2 YNNKEL (reference sequence).

J is TRBJ1-1 and V is TRBV28; TCRdb lists TRBD1, though no DNA is available to test this call. This CDR3 is 14 amino acids long. Germline V gene sequence: CDR1 MDHEN, CDR2 SYDVKM. CDR3 sequence reads: CASSLGGLGTEAFF.

The chain's CDR3 is CASSLTNEQYF. The genes are TRBV11-2 and TRBJ2-7. The CDR3 sequence is 11 residues long. CDR1 and CDR2 (germline): SGHAT, FQNNGV.

This chain links TRBV3-1 with TRBJ2-5. This CDR3 is built from 14 residues. Germline-derived CDR1 and CDR2 are LGHDT and YNNKEL (reference sequence). CDR3 protein: CASSQDPGSETQYF.

V is TRBV28 and J is TRBJ2-1; TCRdb's D call, TRBD2, is unchecked because there is no DNA. Looked up from germline, CDR1 is MDHEN and CDR2 is SYDVKM. This CDR3 has 15 amino acids. CDR3 protein: CASSFSGRDHNEQFF.

This chain uses TRBV7-2 with TRBJ2-7. CDR3 size: 13 residues. Germline CDR1 SGHTA, CDR2 FQGNSA. The CDR3 region is CASSLQTGYEQYF.

The V gene is TRBV10-3, the J gene TRBJ2-7; TCRdb picks TRBD1, but there is no DNA to check that call. Germline assignment: CDR1 ENHRY and CDR2 SYGVKD. This CDR3 has 14 residues. The CDR3 is CAISDRDPAYEQYF.

This chain connects TRBV6-5 to TRBJ1-1. The CDR3 runs 13 residues. CDR1 and CDR2 from the germline V gene are MNHEY and SVGAGI. The CDR3 region is CATIGLLNTEAFF.

This chain joins TRBV3-1 and TRBJ2-3; TCRdb proposes TRBD1, but this gene call is untestable without DNA. Germline CDR1 is LGHDT and CDR2 is YNNKEL (reference sequence). CDR3 length: 15 amino acids. CDR3 protein: CASSLIVTPPDTQYF.

The V gene is TRBV27, the J gene TRBJ1-1; TCRdb indicates TRBD1, and absent DNA this call remains unverified. This CDR3 is built from 16 residues. CDR1 and CDR2 from the germline V gene are MNHEY and SMNVEV (reference sequence). The CDR3 spells CASSLTGGYSLTEAFF.

The V gene is TRBV4-3, the J gene TRBJ2-7. CDR3 length: 15 amino acids. Germline values: CDR1 LGHNA, CDR2 YSLEER. The CDR3 loop is CASSQDTSAHYEQYF.

The rearrangement links TRBV20-1 to TRBJ2-3; TCRdb indicates TRBD1, and absent DNA this call remains unverified. The CDR3 consists of 14 residues. The germline V gene has CDR1 DFQATT and CDR2 SNEGSKA (reference sequence). The CDR3 loop is CSALQGASTDTQYF.

This rearrangement joins TRBV6-1 to TRBJ1-1; the D call from TCRdb, TRBD1, cannot be confirmed without DNA. CDR1 is MNHNS, CDR2 SASEGT, per germline. The length of the CDR3 is 14 residues. The CDR3 protein is CASIDRDLNTEAFF.

The chain links TRBV27 to TRBJ2-7. CDR1 and CDR2 from the germline V gene are MNHEY and SMNVEV (reference sequence). The CDR3 spans 13 residues. CDR3 sequence reads: CASSPLATYEQYF.

The chain has TRBV25-1 and TRBJ1-1. CDR1 and CDR2 (germline): MGHDK, SYGVNS. The CDR3 is 15 amino acids. CDR3 region: CASSELGRTATEAFF.

The rearrangement joins TRBV28 to TRBJ1-1. Germline V lookup: CDR1 MDHEN, CDR2 SYDVKM. The CDR3 extends over 13 amino acids. This chain's CDR3 is CASNQMPGPEAFF.

This chain joins TRBV7-2 and TRBJ2-3. CDR1 is SGHTA, CDR2 FQGNSA, per germline. The CDR3 contains 14 residues. The CDR3 protein is CASSFAEVTDTQYF. The variable domain in full, completed from reference TRBV7-2 and TRBJ2-3, reads GAGVSQSPSNKVTEKGKDVELRCDPISGHTALYWYRQSLGQGLEFLIYFQGNSAPDKSGLPSDRFSAERTGGSVSTLTIQRTQQEDSAVYLCASSFAEVTDTQYFGPGTRLTVL.

This chain connects TRBV7-2 to TRBJ2-7; TCRdb names TRBD1, which stays unverified in the absence of DNA. Germline CDR1 and CDR2: SGHTA and FQGNSA. This CDR3 contains 14 residues. CDR3: CASSPPGGSYEQYF.

V gene TRBV29-1 combines with J gene TRBJ2-5. Germline-derived CDR1 and CDR2 are SQVTM and ANQGSEA. The CDR3 is made up of 15 amino acids. CDR3 sequence reads: CSVEFPFKVQETQYF.

CDR3 residues: CAWSVPTSFTSF. The chain has TRBV30 and TRBJ1-2. In germline, CDR1 is GTSNPN, CDR2 SVGIG (reference sequence). This CDR3 contains 12 residues.

J is TRBJ2-5 and V is TRBV6-5; TCRdb calls TRBD2, which cannot be checked without DNA. Per germline, CDR1 MNHEY and CDR2 SVGAGI. The CDR3 runs 16 residues. This CDR3 reads CASSYFSSGRGKTQYF.